This T cell receptor beta chain was sequenced during a study of blood T cells in healthy people across ages. Findings of the study overall: Estimated diversity that came from one million T cells was considered an underestimate. Conclusively comparing naive with antigen-experienced cells was impossible with unsorted PBMCs.

Using a J-beta primer mix together with a sample-barcoded 5' primer, a second PCR was run for roughly 7 to 12 cycles. TCRdb analysed the 5' RACE reads with MiXCR anew, one entry per CDR3 protein. Of approximately 800,000 distinct CDR3 sequences in the sample, roughly 25% are singletons; the top ten hold about 3%. Every participating donor contributed about 10 milliliters of peripheral blood through a draw. This clonotype has just a few counts. Its antigen remains unknown. Germline CDR1 reads ENHRY; CDR2 reads SYGVKD. V lost 6 bases and J lost 6; bases outside the gene matches: 9. The CDR3 loop spans 14 amino acids. The sample was also reused in another study, on T cells of mothers and their children. That paper notes: No T cell clones of persistent microchimeric origin were detected.

Source material: blood. This sequence originates from a boy aged 10-17 years in good health. The V and J genes are TRBV10-3 and TRBJ2-7; 9 bases match TRBD1. CDR3 protein: CAISQGQGVAEQYF. In DNA form, the CDR3 reads TGTGCCATCAGCCAGGGACAGGGAGTAGCCGAGCAGTACTTC.